This TCR beta chain is drawn from a study of chemoradiotherapy in HPV16-positive cancers. J was trimmed by 9 bases and V by 5 bases; bases with no gene match: 5. Germline V gives CDR1 LNHDA, CDR2 SQIVND (reference sequence). This CDR3 has 13 residues. Assay: immunoSEQ multiplex PCR; the TCRdb copy retains only in-frame clones and omits some. The table shows some 20,000 clones, with roughly 82% occurring only once. Sequencing was performed on blood, taken from a patient who underwent chemoradiotherapy. The clonotype comes from a human donor with HPV-associated anogenital cancer. The chain recombines TRBV19 with TRBJ2-3; 10 positions agree with TRBD1. The CDR3 DNA is TGTGCCAGTAGTCCGAGGGACAGGGGCACGCAGTATTTT. Its translation: CASSPRDRGTQYF.